The present entry profiles one T cell receptor beta chain with its context. Its antigen is as yet unknown. Gene names and germline refer to mouse. Survey-depth TCRbeta CDR3 sequencing reported V/J genes and productive frequencies. This table comes from immunoSEQ multiplex PCR, and its TCRdb copy is limited to in-frame clones, with some not included. The table lists about 50,000 clones, around 69% of them singletons. The data were obtained in a study of tissue T cells after allogeneic stem cell transplantation. General study findings and limits: Motif-based clustering found tissue-specific repertoire signatures shared across patients, though few clones were shared. Alloreactivity or antigen specificity of tissue TCRs was not determined; some clones might be host cells.

The sequenced sample consisted of sorted cells pooled from one or two spleens. The sequence was collected from a pool of C57BL/6 mice in good health.

Incomplete CDR3 DNA: TGTGCTAGCAGTTTAAGGACTGGATATGCTGAGCAGTTC. It is translated as CASSLRTGYAEQF. The full CDR3 reads CASSLRTGYAEQFF. The V call is TRBV29, the J call TRBJ2-1; 7 bases match TRBD2. The CDR3 end lies 1 residue beyond the end of the read and is filled in from the germline J gene. The J segment lost 4 bases and the V segment lost 2 bases, leaving 2 bases of the junction unmatched. From germline, CDR1 is MSHET and CDR2 SYDVDS. The CDR3 length is 14 residues.